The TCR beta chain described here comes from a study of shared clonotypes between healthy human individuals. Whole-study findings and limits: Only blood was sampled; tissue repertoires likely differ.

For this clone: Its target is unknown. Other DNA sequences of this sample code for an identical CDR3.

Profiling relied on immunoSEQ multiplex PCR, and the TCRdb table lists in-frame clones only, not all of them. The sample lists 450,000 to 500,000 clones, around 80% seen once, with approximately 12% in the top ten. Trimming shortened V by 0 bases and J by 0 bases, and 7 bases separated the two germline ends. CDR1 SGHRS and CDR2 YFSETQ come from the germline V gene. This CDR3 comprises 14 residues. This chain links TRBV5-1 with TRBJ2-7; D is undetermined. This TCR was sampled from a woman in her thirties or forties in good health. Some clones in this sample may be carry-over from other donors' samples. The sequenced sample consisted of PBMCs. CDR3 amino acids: CASSLAGSSYEQYF. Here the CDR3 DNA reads TGCGCCAGCAGCTTGGCAGGCAGCTCCTACGAGCAGTACTTC.